Shown below are 22 T cell receptor beta chains from a single sample sequenced in a study of technical replicates of blood from a handful of donors. Sequencing was performed with immunoSEQ multiplex PCR; in TCRdb, only in-frame clones are kept and a portion is missing. The table lists 76,000 or so clones, 91% of them singletons. Sequencing was performed on T cells isolated from PBMCs. These receptors were taken from a human donor in good health.

The chain has TRBV7-8 and TRBJ2-1; 12 bases map to TRBD1. Looked up from germline, CDR1 is SGHVS and CDR2 is FQNEAQ. The CDR3 runs 16 residues. Losses at the gene ends were 5 bases for V and 9 bases for J; bases not matched to a gene: 11. CDR3 sequence (DNA): TGTGCCAGCAGCGAGCGGGACAGGGGGCGCGGGCCTGAGCAGTTCTTC. It codes for CASSERDRGRGPEQFF.

The chain has TRBV7-9 and TRBJ2-1; no firm D call. Trimming pared 6 bases from V and 15 bases from J, leaving 21 bases between. The germline CDR1 and CDR2 sequences are SEHNR and FQNEAQ (reference sequence). CDR3 length equals 13 residues. The chain's CDR3 is CASSRSRSQIPFF. As DNA, the CDR3 is TGTGCCAGCAGTCGTAGTCGCTCACAGATACCGTTCTTC.

Only one count was recorded for this clone. The chain employs TRBV7-8 and TRBJ1-6, with 7 bases that match TRBD1. The CDR3 has 14 residues. Losses at the gene ends were 5 bases for V and 11 bases for J; bases not matched to a gene: 9. Per the germline V gene, CDR1 is SGHVS and CDR2 is FQNEAQ. The chain's CDR3 is CASSPDRSFPPLHF. CDR3 sequence (DNA): TGTGCCAGCAGCCCGGACAGGTCGTTCCCACCCCTCCACTTT.

This rearrangement joins TRBV29-1 to TRBJ2-5; D remains unclear. The germline V gene has CDR1 SQVTM and CDR2 ANQGSEA. This CDR3 spans 10 amino acids. With 7 bases removed from V and 5 bases from J, the gap between germline ends came to 8 bases. CDR3 in DNA: TGCAGCGCGAGTACTGAGACCCAGTACTTC. Its protein is CSASTETQYF.

The chain carries TRBV5-1 and TRBJ2-5, with D maybe TRBD2 (7 bases). V lost 4 bases to trimming and J lost 14 bases, with 21 bases between them. CDR3 size: 13 residues. CDR1 and CDR2 (germline): SGHRS, YFSETQ. CDR3 sequence: CASSEFGGLEPYF. DNA for the CDR3: TGCGCCAGCAGCGAGTTCGGGGGGCTTGAACCTTACTTC.

CDR3 coding DNA: TGTGCCAGCAGTTTGGGTAGCGGGGCCAACAATGAGCAGTTCTTC. Protein: CASSLGSGANNEQFF. J is TRBJ2-1 and V is TRBV28; 8 positions match TRBD2. Trimming took 3 bases from V and 5 from J; bases not matched to a gene: 6. CDR3 size: 15 residues. CDR1 and CDR2 from the germline V gene are MDHEN and SYDVKM.

This chain joins TRBV5-1 and TRBJ2-2; perhaps TRBD2 as D (5 bases). V lost 2 bases and J 1 base, leaving 9 bases between the germline ends. Germline V gene lookup returns CDR1 SGHRS and CDR2 YFSETQ. This CDR3 region has 15 residues. The DNA for the CDR3 is TGCGCCAGCAGCTTATGGGAGAGGAACACCGGGGAGCTGTTTTTT. Amino acids: CASSLWERNTGELFF.

This clone was detected once. The rearrangement uses TRBV5-1 and TRBJ2-1; perhaps TRBD2 as D (5 bases). V shed 2 bases and J shed 4 bases, with 13 bases lying between them. The germline V gene encodes CDR1 SGHRS and CDR2 YFSETQ. CDR3 length: 15 amino acids. The CDR3 region is CASSFQAEPYNEQFF. For the CDR3, the DNA is TGCGCCAGCAGCTTCCAAGCGGAGCCTTACAATGAGCAGTTCTTC.

The rearrangement joins TRBV6-1 to TRBJ2-7, with D tentatively TRBD1 (6 bases). CDR1 and CDR2 (germline): MNHNS, SASEGT. The germline V and J ends were trimmed by 6 bases and 2 bases, with 14 bases remaining between them. The CDR3 is 14 residues long. CDR3 DNA: TGTGCCAGCAGATTTCTTGGACAGCCCTACGAGCAGTACTTC. Its translation: CASRFLGQPYEQYF.

This clone was seen only once. The chain joins TRBV19 to TRBJ1-5; tentative D call: TRBD1 (5 bases). Germline lookup yields CDR1 LNHDA and CDR2 SQIVND (reference sequence). Trimming cost V 6 bases and J 7 bases, with 16 bases left between them. CDR3 length: 14 amino acids. CDR3 sequence (DNA): TGTGCCAGTAGCCCCGTAGGGGTAGGGCAGCCCCAGCATTTT. Translation gives CASSPVGVGQPQHF.

This clone was counted only a few times. V usage is TRBV12-5 and J usage is TRBJ1-2, with D unclear. The CDR3 is 13 residues long. Germline CDR1 is LGHNT and CDR2 is FRNRAP. V lost 0 bases, J lost 7 bases, and 9 bases lay in between. CDR3 in DNA: TGTGCTAGTGGTTTGGTAGCGGGCGTTGGCTACACCTTC. Translating it yields CASGLVAGVGYTF.

The V call is TRBV4-1, the J call TRBJ2-1, with 7 bases that match TRBD1. Germline CDR1 and CDR2: MGHRA and YSYEKL. The CDR3 loop spans 15 amino acids. Unmatched junction bases numbered 13, after V lost 4 bases and J lost 10 bases. DNA of the CDR3: TGCGCCAGCAGCCGCCGGCCCGACAGGGTGCGGGAGCAGTTCTTC. Its translation is CASSRRPDRVREQFF.

The genes are TRBV9 and TRBJ2-3, with D hard to call. The CDR3 extends over 15 amino acids. Germline V gene lookup returns CDR1 SGDLS and CDR2 YYNGEE. V shed 3 bases and J shed 2 bases, with 13 bases lying between them. The CDR3 region has the DNA TGTGCCAGCAGCGCCCTAGGCGTTATCACAGATACGCAGTATTTT. Translating gives CASSALGVITDTQYF. Using reference TRBV9 and TRBJ2-3 for the parts outside the CDR3, the full variable domain is DSGVTQTPKHLITATGQRVTLRCSPRSGDLSVYWYQQSLDQGLQFLIQYYNGEERAKGNILERFSAQQFPDLHSELNLSSLELGDSALYFCASSALGVITDTQYFGPGTRLTVL.

This clone was detected a few times. This rearrangement joins TRBV18 to TRBJ1-5, with D maybe TRBD1 (5 bases). V was shortened by 9 bases and J by 8 bases, with 23 bases between the two germline ends. Germline-derived CDR1 and CDR2 are KGHSH and LQKENI. The CDR3 extends over 15 amino acids. CDR3 amino acids: CASRGNWQDHEPQHF. CDR3 coding DNA: TGTGCCAGTAGGGGAAATTGGCAGGACCACGAGCCCCAGCATTTT.

This chain joins TRBV19 and TRBJ2-5, with 11 bases fitting TRBD1. V lost 6 bases and J lost 2; bases outside the gene matches: 8. The germline V gene encodes CDR1 LNHDA and CDR2 SQIVND (reference sequence). The CDR3 is 16 amino acids. This CDR3 reads CASSIWGTGGQETQYF. The DNA for the CDR3 is TGTGCCAGTAGCATCTGGGGGACAGGGGGACAAGAGACCCAGTACTTC. Complete variable domain (other parts from reference TRBV19 and TRBJ2-5): DGGITQSPKYLFRKEGQNVTLSCEQNLNHDAMYWYRQDPGQGLRLIYYSQIVNDFQKGDIAEGYSVSREKKESFPLTVTSAQKNPTAFYLCASSIWGTGGQETQYFGPGTRLLVL.

V and J are TRBV28 and TRBJ1-1, with 8 bases that match TRBD1. V gave up 3 bases and J gave up 1 base; unmatched junction bases: 1. The V gene's germline CDR1 is MDHEN and CDR2 SYDVKM. The CDR3 length is 14 residues. The CDR3 DNA is TGTGCCAGCAGTTTGCAGGGGGCGAACACTGAAGCTTTCTTT. Translated, it gives CASSLQGANTEAFF.

The V gene is TRBV7-9, the J gene TRBJ2-5; 8 bases are shared with TRBD1. V lost 7 bases and J lost 5; bases outside the gene matches: 6. Germline-derived CDR1 and CDR2 are SEHNR and FQNEAQ (reference sequence). The CDR3 loop spans 13 amino acids. The CDR3 sequence is CASNQGATETQYF. CDR3 in DNA: TGTGCCAGCAACCAGGGGGCGACTGAGACCCAGTACTTC.

The rearrangement joins TRBV4-1 to TRBJ2-7; the match to TRBD1 covers 8 bases. The V gene end was trimmed by 1 base and the J gene end by 4 bases; junction bases not matched to a gene: 6. This CDR3 is built from 15 residues. Germline V gene lookup returns CDR1 MGHRA and CDR2 YSYEKL. CDR3 DNA: TGCGCCAGCAGCCAAGTCCGCCAGGGGGCGTACGAGCAGTACTTC. Its protein product is CASSQVRQGAYEQYF.

V and J are TRBV11-2 and TRBJ2-7; TRBD2 matches 9 bases. Germline V lookup: CDR1 SGHAT, CDR2 FQNNGV. This CDR3 is 15 amino acids long. V lost 5 bases to trimming and J lost 9 bases; unmatched junction nucleotides: 14. CDR3 nucleotide sequence: TGTGCCAGCAGCCCTCGGACTAGCGAGTACAGGGGGCAGTACTTC. Protein sequence: CASSPRTSEYRGQYF.

The V and J genes are TRBV29-1 and TRBJ2-1; 9 bases match TRBD2. Germline trimming cut 8 bases from V and 1 base from J; bases unmatched to any gene: 6. Per germline, CDR1 SQVTM and CDR2 ANQGSEA. CDR3 length: 14 residues. The CDR3 DNA is TGCAGCTTGAGGACTAGCGTTTCCTACAATGAGCAGTTCTTC. Its translation: CSLRTSVSYNEQFF.

This chain links TRBV7-9 with TRBJ2-7; D may be TRBD1 (6 bases). CDR1 SEHNR and CDR2 FQNEAQ come from the germline V gene (reference sequence). This CDR3 has 14 residues. The V end lost 1 base, the J end lost 4 bases, and 11 bases lay between the germline ends. In DNA form, the CDR3 reads TGTGCCAGCAGCTTAGTACAGGGTCTGTACGAGCAGTACTTC. Encoded protein: CASSLVQGLYEQYF.

J is TRBJ2-7 and V is TRBV11-2; D is possibly TRBD1 (6 bases). There are 15 residues in the CDR3. Trimming shortened V by 5 bases and J by 3 bases, and 17 bases separated the two germline ends. Germline V CDR1 and CDR2: SGHAT, FQNNGV. The CDR3 loop reads CASSQTGQTNYEQYF. The DNA of the CDR3 is TGTGCCAGCAGCCAGACCGGACAGACTAACTACGAGCAGTACTTC.